This paragraph covers one T cell receptor (beta chain) sequence. Survey-level immunoSEQ sequencing profiled the TCR beta repertoire. The protocol was immunoSEQ multiplex PCR, while the TCRdb copy is restricted to in-frame clones and leaves out a portion. This table holds 45,000 to 55,000 clones, about 92% found once. Per the germline V gene, CDR1 is SGHTA and CDR2 is FQGTGA. The CDR3 spans 15 residues. The V and J ends lost 1 base and 6 bases respectively, with 15 bases between them. The receptor's source is a middle-aged man with rheumatoid arthritis. Sequenced sample: PBMCs. J is TRBJ1-1 and V is TRBV7-3, with D uncertain. CDR3 protein: CASSLNGVGSAEAFF. The CDR3 coding sequence is TGTGCCAGCAGCTTAAACGGGGTAGGGTCGGCTGAAGCTTTCTTT.